These T cell receptor beta chains were read from a single sample in a study of T-cell reconstitution after alpha-beta-depleted transplantation in children. Via MiXCR, TCRdb re-called the PCR reads, giving one row per CDR3 protein. The sample includes 250,000 to 300,000 distinct CDR3 sequences, over 9% of them seen just once. The starting material was PBMCs, obtained before TCRalphabeta/CD19-depleted stem cell transplant. The source of these receptors is a boy in the first two years of life with acute myeloid leukemia, due to receive a stem cell transplant. CDR3s include the opening cysteine and the closing phenylalanine or tryptophan. Fields, in order: D gene, clone size, J gene, V gene, CDR3 protein, CDR3 DNA. A D gene is named only where the DNA matches it firmly. The size field is filled for only some rows; it gives once, few, many or a size class.

>TRBD1|few|TRBJ1-5|TRBV6-1
CASRPGQGRRNQPQHF
TGTGCCAGCAGGCCGGGACAGGGAAGGAGAAATCAGCCCCAGCATTTT
>TRBD2|few|TRBJ2-7|TRBV15
CATSRDPARLAGGREQYF
TGTGCCACCAGCAGAGATCCCGCCCGACTAGCGGGAGGGCGGGAGCAGTACTTC
>-|-|TRBJ1-4|TRBV18
CASSPPYLPNEKLFF
TGTGCCAGCTCACCACCGTACCTCCCAAATGAAAAACTGTTTTTT
>-|many|TRBJ1-5|TRBV3-1
CASSQTSNQPQHF
TGTGCCAGCAGCCAGACTAGCAATCAGCCCCAGCATTTT
>-|many|TRBJ1-5|TRBV7-9
CASSSEFREGQPQHF
TGTGCCAGCAGCTCTGAATTCAGGGAGGGTCAGCCCCAGCATTTT
>TRBD2|many|TRBJ2-1|TRBV11-3
CASSLLGGPGGGVNEQFF
TGTGCCAGCAGCTTACTAGGAGGGCCCGGCGGGGGGGTAAATGAGCAGTTCTTC
>TRBD1|few|TRBJ2-3|TRBV5-1
CASSSGQGKGDTQYF
TGCGCCAGCAGCTCAGGACAGGGGAAAGGAGATACGCAGTATTTT
>-|many|TRBJ2-7|TRBV29-1
CSVVAAEQYF
TGCAGCGTTGTAGCGGCCGAGCAGTACTTC
>TRBD1|few|TRBJ1-4|TRBV10-2
CASSESGTGIGTNEKLFF
TGCGCCAGCAGTGAGTCCGGGACAGGGATCGGTACTAATGAAAAACTGTTTTTT
>-|many|TRBJ2-3|TRBV4-1
CASGPKGTRTDTQYF
TGCGCCAGCGGACCTAAAGGGACACGCACAGATACGCAGTATTTT
>-|many|TRBJ1-2|TRBV4-3
CASSQEGGNYGYTF
TGCGCCAGCAGCCAAGAAGGGGGGAACTATGGCTACACCTTC
>TRBD2|many|TRBJ2-1|TRBV28
CASSFYGTSGGYNEQFF
TGTGCCAGCAGTTTTTATGGGACTAGCGGAGGGTACAATGAGCAGTTCTTC
>-|few|TRBJ1-5|TRBV20-1
CSAVRTYSNQPQHF
TGCAGTGCCGTGCGTACTTATAGCAATCAGCCCCAGCATTTT
>-|many|TRBJ2-3|TRBV7-2
CASSFFRLEWTDTQYF
TGTGCCAGCAGCTTTTTCCGACTAGAATGGACAGATACGCAGTATTTT
>TRBD2|many|TRBJ2-1|TRBV3-1
CASSQGGLAGYNEQFF
TGTGCCAGCAGCCAAGGGGGACTAGCGGGGTACAATGAGCAGTTCTTC
>TRBD2|many|TRBJ2-3|TRBV6-4
CASSDSGALSGGRDTQYF
TGTGCCAGCAGTGACTCGGGGGCTCTCAGCGGGGGTAGGGATACGCAGTATTTT
>-|many|TRBJ2-6|TRBV28
CASSFFSGANVLTF
TGTGCCAGCAGTTTCTTCTCTGGGGCCAACGTCCTGACTTTC
>-|many|TRBJ2-7|TRBV12-3/TRBV12-4
CASTLGAYYEQYF
TGTGCCAGCACCTTGGGGGCATACTACGAGCAGTACTTC
>-|many|TRBJ1-2|TRBV6-5
CASSSAGGLSYGYTF
TGTGCCAGCAGTTCCGCTGGGGGGCTTAGCTATGGCTACACCTTC
>-|many|TRBJ2-5|TRBV7-7
CASSPLFGQETQYF
TGTGCTAGCAGCCCCCTATTCGGCCAAGAGACCCAGTACTTC
>-|many|TRBJ1-4|TRBV30
CAWTSLGEKLFF
TGTGCCTGGACATCCCTGGGAGAAAAACTGTTTTTT
>-|few|TRBJ2-7|TRBV20-1
CSARDEGRRRFYEQYF
TGCAGTGCTAGAGATGAGGGCCGCCGGCGATTTTACGAGCAGTACTTC
>-|many|TRBJ2-1|TRBV5-1
CASSLVPSEQFF
TGCGCCAGCAGCTTGGTGCCCAGCGAGCAGTTCTTC
>TRBD2|many|TRBJ2-3|TRBV5-1
CASSLISGSVTDTQYF
TGCGCCAGCAGCTTGATTAGCGGGAGTGTCACAGATACGCAGTATTTT
>TRBD2|-|TRBJ2-2|TRBV28
CASSFERDANTGELFF
TGTGCCAGCAGTTTCGAGCGGGATGCGAACACCGGGGAGCTGTTTTTT
>TRBD2|few|TRBJ2-1|TRBV28
CASSLYGTSGYNEQFF
TGTGCCAGCAGTTTATATGGGACTAGCGGATACAATGAGCAGTTCTTC
>TRBD2|many|TRBJ2-4|TRBV5-1
CASSRLAGAPLDLAKNIQYF
TGCGCCAGCAGCCGACTAGCGGGAGCGCCCCTCGATCTAGCCAAAAACATTCAGTACTTC
>-|-|TRBJ2-3|TRBV28
CASSLRPDRGKYF
TGTGCCAGCAGTTTAAGGCCCGACCGAGGGAAGTATTTT
>TRBD1|-|TRBJ2-1|TRBV19
CASSPRTGWNEQFF
TGTGCCAGTAGTCCGCGGACAGGGTGGAATGAGCAGTTCTTC
>TRBD1|many|TRBJ1-6|TRBV5-1
CASSSDRGARGLHF
TGCGCCAGCAGCTCGGACAGGGGGGCGCGTGGGCTCCACTTT
>-|-|TRBJ2-7|TRBV28
CASSLMAWKQYF
TGTGCCAGCAGTTTAATGGCCTGGAAGCAGTACTTC
>TRBD2|many|TRBJ2-7|TRBV5-5
CASSFELAGELRGEQYF
TGTGCCAGCAGCTTCGAACTAGCGGGAGAACTCCGGGGCGAGCAGTACTTC
>-|many|TRBJ1-3|TRBV4-3
CASSPKGSGNTIYF
TGCGCCAGCAGCCCTAAGGGATCTGGAAACACCATATATTTT
>-|few|TRBJ2-1|TRBV20-1
CSARENGRQFF
TGCAGTGCTAGAGAGAACGGTCGGCAGTTCTTC
>-|-|TRBJ2-3|TRBV5-5
CASRRTPDTQYF
TGTGCCAGCAGACGGACCCCAGATACGCAGTATTTT
>-|many|TRBJ2-7|TRBV7-2
CASSSTVPRRNEQYF
TGTGCCAGCAGCTCCACAGTGCCTCGGAGAAACGAGCAGTACTTC
>-|many|TRBJ2-2|TRBV28
CASRSGELFF
TGTGCCAGCAGGAGCGGGGAGCTGTTTTTT
>-|many|TRBJ2-3|TRBV12-3/TRBV12-4
CASAVSTDTQYF
TGTGCCAGTGCCGTTAGCACAGATACGCAGTATTTT
>TRBD2|many|TRBJ2-5|TRBV27
CASSPGLAGALENF
TGTGCCAGCAGCCCGGGACTAGCGGGGGCCTTGGAGAACTTC
>-|many|TRBJ2-7|TRBV27
CASSFGLYSYEQYF
TGTGCCAGCAGTTTTGGACTATACTCCTACGAGCAGTACTTC
>TRBD1|many|TRBJ2-3|TRBV28
CASSFKGASTDTQYF
TGTGCCAGCAGTTTTAAGGGGGCTAGCACAGATACGCAGTATTTT
>-|-|TRBJ2-2|TRBV3-1
CATQRRGHSGELFF
TGTGCCACCCAAAGGAGGGGGCACAGCGGGGAGCTGTTTTTT
>-|many|TRBJ2-3|TRBV9
CASSVGGPSTDTQYF
TGTGCCAGCAGCGTAGGCGGCCCCAGCACAGATACGCAGTATTTT
>TRBD2|many|TRBJ2-1|TRBV20-1
CSARSWRLAGGPEEQFF
TGCAGTGCTAGATCCTGGCGACTAGCGGGAGGGCCGGAGGAGCAGTTCTTC
>-|few|TRBJ1-1|TRBV28
CASSFPGRRFMNTEAFF
TGTGCCAGCAGTTTTCCGGGCCGAAGATTCATGAACACTGAAGCTTTCTTT
>-|few|TRBJ2-1|TRBV11-2
CASSFPEVAYNEQFF
TGTGCCAGCAGCTTCCCGGAAGTCGCCTACAATGAGCAGTTCTTC
>-|many|TRBJ1-4|TRBV6-5
CASSYLDSVGRREKLFF
TGTGCCAGCAGTTACTTGGACAGTGTGGGGCGACGGGAAAAACTGTTTTTT
>-|few|TRBJ2-7|TRBV4-2
CASSEGESSYEQYF
TGTGCCAGCAGTGAGGGGGAGTCTTCCTACGAGCAGTACTTC
>-|many|TRBJ1-4|TRBV29-1
CSVGVNEKLFF
TGCAGCGTTGGAGTTAATGAAAAACTGTTTTTT
>-|few|TRBJ2-7|TRBV29-1
CSVELREGYEQYF
TGCAGCGTTGAGTTGCGGGAAGGCTACGAGCAGTACTTC
>-|many|TRBJ2-1|TRBV20-1
CSAQTGGGARDEQFF
TGCAGTGCTCAAACGGGTGGGGGGGCCAGAGATGAGCAGTTCTTC
>-|many|TRBJ2-7|TRBV27
CASRPRTGFYEQYF
TGTGCCAGCAGGCCTCGCACGGGTTTCTACGAGCAGTACTTC
>-|-|TRBJ1-6|TRBV5-1
CASSPTFGGRYSPLHF
TGCGCCAGCAGCCCTACGTTTGGGGGGCGTTATTCACCCCTCCACTTT
>-|few|TRBJ2-2|TRBV6-1
CASTEGLNTGELFF
TGTGCCAGCACGGAGGGGCTCAACACCGGGGAGCTGTTTTTT
>TRBD2|few|TRBJ2-1|TRBV4-3
CASSQEAGGGYNEQFF
TGCGCCAGCAGCCAAGAAGCGGGAGGAGGATACAATGAGCAGTTCTTC
>-|many|TRBJ2-5|TRBV29-1
CSVEEWTVQETQYF
TGCAGCGTTGAAGAGTGGACAGTTCAAGAGACCCAGTACTTC
>TRBD1|many|TRBJ1-2|TRBV5-1
CASSLDGQGAYGYTF
TGCGCCAGCAGCTTGGATGGACAGGGCGCTTATGGCTACACCTTC
>-|few|TRBJ2-3|TRBV4-1
CASSQGRESTDTQYF
TGCGCCAGCAGCCAAGGACGGGAGTCGACAGATACGCAGTATTTT
>-|many|TRBJ2-7|TRBV20-1
CSARDSVYYEQYF
TGCAGTGCTAGAGATAGCGTTTACTACGAGCAGTACTTC